These 7 T cell receptor beta chains were all obtained from the same sample, sequenced in a study of shared clonotypes between healthy human individuals. It was CD45RO-negative cells, positively selected for CCR7, that made up naive CD8 cells, with terminally differentiated effector memory CD45RA+ cells excluded. The table came from immunoSEQ multiplex PCR; TCRdb's copy has only in-frame clones and leaves some out. The sample holds over 2,000,000 clones, 85% to 95% seen once. The sequencing input was naive CD8+ T cells from PBMCs. The receptor set was obtained from a man between 18 and 35 years old in good health. Some clones in this sample may be carry-over from other donors' samples.

J is TRBJ1-6 and V is TRBV7-6; TRBD1 agrees at 9 bases. The CDR3 spans 14 residues. V lost 3 bases and J lost 6; bases outside the gene matches: 0. Germline lookup yields CDR1 SGHVS and CDR2 FNYEAQ. CDR3 sequence reads: CASSLDRGNSPLHF. The CDR3 bases are TGTGCCAGCAGCTTGGACAGGGGTAATTCACCCCTCCACTTT.

The rearrangement uses TRBV6-1 and TRBJ1-4; D is unclear. This CDR3 contains 15 residues. With 4 bases removed from V and 8 bases from J, the gap between germline ends came to 17 bases. Germline V gives CDR1 MNHNS, CDR2 SASEGT. CDR3 residues: CASSGPVSDWEKLFF. The CDR3 DNA reads as TGTGCCAGCAGTGGCCCTGTGTCCGACTGGGAAAAACTGTTTTTT.

The rearrangement joins TRBV7-9 to TRBJ2-3, with D possibly TRBD2 on 6 matching bases. There are 14 residues in the CDR3. Deletions cut 5 bases from V and 7 bases from J, with 16 bases between. Germline-derived CDR1 and CDR2 are SEHNR and FQNEAQ (reference sequence). The CDR3 DNA reads TGTGCCAGCAGCGACGGGGGAGGCACTAATACGCAGTATTTT. Translated, it gives CASSDGGGTNTQYF.

CDR3 nucleotide sequence: TGTGCCAGCAGTGAATGGGCGGGAGGGCGATCTGAGCAGTTCTTC. Its protein is CASSEWAGGRSEQFF. J is TRBJ2-1 and V is TRBV6-4, with 9 nucleotides matching TRBD2. The J segment lost 9 bases and the V segment lost 3 bases, leaving 9 bases of the junction unmatched. The germline CDR1 and CDR2 sequences are MRHNA and SNTAGT. The CDR3 has 15 residues.

This rearrangement joins TRBV2 to TRBJ2-7; no reliable D call. CDR1 is SNHLY, CDR2 FYNNEI, per germline. The V end was cut by 4 bases, the J end by 2 bases, with 12 bases between. This CDR3 has 14 amino acids. The CDR3 here is CASSGGGDPYEQYF. The CDR3 DNA is TGTGCCAGCAGTGGTGGCGGTGATCCCTACGAGCAGTACTTC.

The chain combines TRBV2 with TRBJ1-1, with 10 positions matching TRBD1. There are 15 residues in the CDR3. The germline gives CDR1 SNHLY, CDR2 FYNNEI. The ends lost 10 bases at V and 2 bases at J; junction bases unmatched: 10. In DNA, the CDR3 is TGTGCCAACCGACAGGGGGCGAGTCCTAACACTGAAGCTTTCTTT. Its protein is CANRQGASPNTEAFF.

This sequence joins TRBV27 and TRBJ1-1; D is unclear. V gave up 5 bases and J gave up 3 bases, with 13 bases separating them. Germline-derived CDR1 and CDR2 are MNHEY and SMNVEV (reference sequence). The CDR3 sequence is 14 residues long. DNA for the CDR3: TGTGCCAGCAGTCCGATCAACTCCTACACTGAAGCTTTCTTT. This encodes CASSPINSYTEAFF.